The entry below describes one T cell receptor beta chain. Per the authors' pipeline: Amplifying reference gene primers gave estimates of nucleated cell counts. Profiled with immunoSEQ multiplex PCR; TCRdb holds only in-frame clones, not every one. Clonal size and the V and J genes are those of that table, whereas D and trimming came from the DNA. In the table there are a few hundred thousand clones, about nine tenths of which are singletons. The source of the sample is a study of blood T cell repertoires in COVID-19. The CDR3 contains 17 residues. Germline CDR1 is MDHEN and CDR2 is SYDVKM. Trimming took 3 bases from V and 0 from J; bases not matched to a gene: 10.

The receptor was isolated from a woman in her twenties or thirties with active or convalescent COVID-19. This sequence joins TRBV28 and TRBJ2-7; 8 bases line up with TRBD1. Specimen: peripheral blood. CDR3 DNA: TGTGCCAGCAGTTTGTTTGGCGGGACAGGAACCTCCTACGAGCAGTACTTC. Translating it yields CASSLFGGTGTSYEQYF.